This T cell receptor (beta chain) comes out of a study of cytomegalovirus exposure and HLA in healthy donors. This clone was counted only a few times. The PCR was carried out with 60 Vbeta primers and 13 Jbeta primers. Clones were read by immunoSEQ multiplex PCR, and TCRdb kept only the in-frame ones, dropping some. The sample carries 100,000 to 150,000 clones, 60% to 75% recorded once. Per germline, CDR1 SGHRS and CDR2 YFSETQ. V dropped 8 bases and J dropped 0; count of bases not matched to a gene: 9. CDR3 length equals 16 residues. The material sequenced was PBMCs. V is TRBV5-1 and J is TRBJ2-3; 10 bases agree with TRBD2. This clonotype was obtained from a woman aged 45 to 65 in good health and CMV-seropositive. CDR3 nucleotides: TGCGCCAGTACATCTAGCGGGGGAATCAGCACAGATACGCAGTATTTT. Its protein product is CASTSSGGISTDTQYF.